This passage covers 18 T cell receptor beta chains from one sample sequenced in a study of liver allograft versus peripheral blood T cells. Study details: Transplanted-liver T cell receptor repertoires were compared with recipients' peripheral blood repertoires.

TCRdb re-called the reads through MiXCR, storing one row per CDR3 protein. The table shows more than 3,500 distinct CDR3 sequences, with about 16% occurring only once. The receptor source for this set is a human patient who had a liver transplant. Among the T cells, some may be from the graft donor.

The chain recombines TRBV2 with TRBJ2-2; TRBD1 aligns across 9 bases. Looked up from germline, CDR1 is SNHLY and CDR2 is FYNNEI. CDR3 length: 16 residues. With V trimmed by 5 bases and J by 6 bases, 10 bases remained unmatched. The CDR3 sequence is CASSRAGQGIPGELFF. Here the CDR3 DNA reads TGTGCCAGCAGTCGCGCGGGACAGGGTATACCCGGGGAGCTGTTTTTT.

This clonotype was detected ten times or more. The chain's CDR3 is CASSVGGLGYTF. In DNA, the CDR3 is TGTGCCAGCAGCGTTGGGGGTTTGGGCTACACCTTC. The chain couples TRBV5-6 to TRBJ1-2; tentatively, D is TRBD1 (5 bases). V was shortened by 4 bases and J by 8 bases, with 12 bases between the two germline ends. Germline V gene data show CDR1 as SGHDT and CDR2 as YYEEEE. This CDR3 has 12 amino acids.

Within the sample, this clonotype is medium-sized. The CDR3 DNA follows: TGTGCCAGCAGGGAGGGTCTAGCTCCTAACTATGGCTACACCTTC. This sequence encodes CASREGLAPNYGYTF. This rearrangement joins TRBV6-1 to TRBJ1-2; D is unclear. The germline gives CDR1 MNHNS, CDR2 SASEGT. This CDR3 contains 15 residues. V lost 6 bases and J 0 bases, leaving 14 bases between the germline ends.

This clonotype ranks as medium-sized. This chain links TRBV6-5 with TRBJ1-1; D unclear. CDR3 length equals 14 residues. Trimming cost V 0 bases and J 11 bases, with 16 bases left between them. The germline gives CDR1 MNHEY, CDR2 SVGAGI. CDR3 amino acids: CASSYSIGLPGAFF. For the CDR3, the DNA is TGTGCCAGCAGTTACTCGATAGGACTCCCCGGGGCTTTCTTT.

The chain couples TRBV12-3 or TRBV12-4 to TRBJ1-1; D may be TRBD1 (5 bases). V lost 7 bases to trimming and J lost 7 bases, with 16 bases between them. This CDR3 has 13 residues. The CDR3 here is CASNQMGGVEAFF. The CDR3 DNA reads as TGTGCCAGCAACCAAATGGGGGGGGTTGAAGCTTTCTTT.

This clonotype was found once. The V and J genes are TRBV4-2 and TRBJ1-6; the D gene is possibly TRBD1 (6 bases). V shed 0 bases and J shed 3 bases, with 6 bases lying between them. From germline, CDR1 is LGHNA and CDR2 YNFKEQ. The CDR3 runs to 15 residues. CDR3 sequence (DNA): TGTGCCAGCAGCCAAGACAGGGGCTATAATTCACCCCTCCACTTT. Translation: CASSQDRGYNSPLHF.

This clonotype is termed medium-sized. The chain has TRBV28 and TRBJ1-6; no clear D. V lost 5 bases and J 7 bases, leaving 3 bases between the germline ends. Germline CDR1 MDHEN, CDR2 SYDVKM. The CDR3 spans 11 residues. CDR3 DNA: TGTGCCAGCAGTCAAAATTCACCCCTCCACTTT. Amino acids: CASSQNSPLHF.

V and J are TRBV2 and TRBJ1-6, with TRBD1 matching 8 bases. The length of the CDR3 is 14 residues. J gave up 6 bases and V 5 bases, and 3 bases lay outside the gene matches. Germline CDR1 reads SNHLY; CDR2 reads FYNNEI. The CDR3 spells CASSWTGSNSPLHF. In DNA form, the CDR3 reads TGTGCCAGCAGTTGGACAGGGAGTAATTCACCCCTCCACTTT.

By sample fraction, this clonotype is medium-sized. The chain uses TRBV6-1 and TRBJ1-5; D uncertain. The CDR3 spans 15 residues. The germline V gene encodes CDR1 MNHNS and CDR2 SASEGT. V was trimmed by 1 base and J by 4 bases, leaving 11 bases between them. The CDR3 bases are TGTGCCAGCAGTGAAGATTCAGGCCCTAATCAGCCCCAGCATTTT. Amino acids: CASSEDSGPNQPQHF.

Concerning this clonotype itself: Just one base apart from a much larger clone, this may be a read error. The chain employs TRBV19 and TRBJ1-2; possible D gene TRBD1, 5 bases. V was shortened by 5 bases and J by 5 bases, with 18 bases between the two germline ends. CDR1 LNHDA and CDR2 SQIVND come from the germline V gene (reference sequence). The CDR3 consists of 15 residues. The CDR3 sequence: CASSSGTGGKYGYTF. For the CDR3, the DNA is TGTGCCAGTAGTTCCGGGACGGGAGGGAAGTATGGCTACACCTTC.

By its share, this clonotype is medium-sized. The chain recombines TRBV7-9 with TRBJ1-5; D gene uncertain. Germline V gene data show CDR1 as SEHNR and CDR2 as FQNEAQ (reference sequence). The CDR3 has 15 residues. V was trimmed by 5 bases and J by 0 bases, leaving 11 bases between them. The CDR3 reads CASSPGGFSNQPQHF. CDR3 DNA sequence: TGTGCCAGCAGCCCAGGCGGGTTTAGCAATCAGCCCCAGCATTTT.

In its sample, this clonotype ranks as medium-sized. The chain recombines TRBV7-2 with TRBJ2-7; D is ambiguous. The CDR3 sequence is 13 residues long. V was cut by 3 bases and J by 2 bases, with 8 bases left in between. Germline loops: CDR1 SGHTA, CDR2 FQGNSA. DNA for the CDR3: TGTGCCAGCAGCTTCACAGCTACCTACGAGCAGTACTTC. This encodes CASSFTATYEQYF.

This clonotype is medium-sized in the sample. The chain joins TRBV15 to TRBJ1-6, with 9 bases aligning to TRBD1. From germline, CDR1 is LNHNV and CDR2 YYDKDF (reference sequence). The CDR3 totals 16 residues. With V trimmed by 1 base and J by 7 bases, 5 bases remained unmatched. The CDR3 loop reads CATSRGGQGRNSPLHF. The CDR3 DNA is TGTGCCACCAGCAGAGGAGGACAGGGGAGGAATTCACCCCTCCACTTT.

This sequence joins TRBV12-3 or TRBV12-4 and TRBJ1-5, with 9 bases lining up with TRBD1. Trimming cost V 7 bases and J 4 bases; bases outside gene matches: 5. The CDR3 extends over 14 amino acids. The CDR3 DNA is TGTGCCAGCACTTGGGGGACAGGGAATCAGCCCCAGCATTTT. Its translation is CASTWGTGNQPQHF.

The chain couples TRBV9 to TRBJ1-1, with 7 bases matching TRBD1. CDR1 and CDR2 (germline): SGDLS, YYNGEE. This CDR3 has 14 residues. Trimming took 4 bases from V and 9 from J; bases not matched to a gene: 12. The CDR3 sequence: CASSPPPPGQKAFF. As DNA, the CDR3 is TGTGCCAGCAGCCCCCCTCCTCCGGGACAGAAAGCTTTCTTT. The full variable domain, rest sourced from reference TRBV9 and TRBJ1-1, is DSGVTQTPKHLITATGQRVTLRCSPRSGDLSVYWYQQSLDQGLQFLIQYYNGEERAKGNILERFSAQQFPDLHSELNLSSLELGDSALYFCASSPPPPGQKAFFGQGTRLTVV.

Relative to its sample, this clonotype is medium-sized (0.01 to 0.1%). The chain recombines TRBV18 with TRBJ1-1; no clear D gene. Trimming left V 0 bases short and J 4 bases short, with 12 bases between. CDR1 is KGHSH and CDR2 is LQKENI in the germline V gene. This CDR3 contains 15 residues. Here the CDR3 reads CASSPPEWILTEAFF. The CDR3 bases are TGTGCCAGCTCACCACCCGAGTGGATCCTCACTGAAGCTTTCTTT.

This clonotype is labeled medium-sized. The chain is built from TRBV24-1 and TRBJ2-1; 14 bases agree with TRBD2. Germline V gene data show CDR1 as KGHDR and CDR2 as SFDVKD. With 5 bases clipped from V and 4 bases from J, the junction kept 3 bases outside the gene matches. The CDR3 has 16 amino acids. CDR3 coding DNA: TGTGCCACCAGTGGGACTAGCGGGAGGATTTACAATGAGCAGTTCTTC. Its protein is CATSGTSGRIYNEQFF.

This clonotype rates as medium-sized (0.01 to 0.1%). The chain combines TRBV18 with TRBJ1-1; TRBD1 matches at 8 bases. V lost 5 bases to trimming and J lost 3 bases; unmatched junction nucleotides: 5. CDR1 and CDR2 (germline): KGHSH, LQKENI. CDR3 length equals 14 residues. The CDR3 nucleotides are TGTGCCAGCTCAACACAGGGGGGGGACACTGAAGCTTTCTTT. This translates into CASSTQGGDTEAFF.